These 17 T cell receptor beta chains came from one sample sequenced in a study of T cells in Graves' hyperthyroidism and ophthalmopathy. RNA transcripts were the template for amplifying TCR beta CDR3 regions. The HTBI primer set was used in a first-round RT-PCR of the TCR CDR3. TCRdb re-analysed the multiplex PCR reads in MiXCR, keeping a single row per CDR3 protein. The sample holds about 180,000 distinct CDR3 sequences, over 15% seen once. Sequencing was performed on blood. The receptors were sampled from a woman aged 45 to 65 with Graves' hyperthyroidism.

The chain carries TRBV12-3 or TRBV12-4 and TRBJ1-1, with 9 bases aligning to TRBD1. Unmatched junction bases numbered 12, after V lost 5 bases and J lost 5 bases. The CDR3 is 16 amino acids. The CDR3 nucleotides read TGTGCCAGCAGTGCCAACCCTACAGGGGGCGAAACTGAAGCTTTCTTT. Translation: CASSANPTGGETEAFF.

In its sample, this clonotype was seen many times. This rearrangement joins TRBV7-9 to TRBJ2-5, with 8 bases fitting TRBD1. The CDR3 is 14 residues long. Germline V CDR1 and CDR2: SEHNR, FQNEAQ (reference sequence). The J segment lost 1 base and the V segment lost 6 bases, leaving 4 bases of the junction unmatched. CDR3 protein: CASRTGAAQETQYF. CDR3 coding DNA: TGTGCCAGCAGGACAGGGGCCGCCCAAGAGACCCAGTACTTC.

This clonotype was seen at least ten times. V is TRBV9 and J is TRBJ2-7; TRBD1 agrees at 8 bases. J gave up 5 bases and V 4 bases, and 11 bases lay outside the gene matches. The V gene's germline CDR1 is SGDLS and CDR2 YYNGEE. The CDR3 consists of 15 residues. The CDR3 DNA sequence: TGTGCCAGCAGCCCATCACAGGGGGTAGGAGACGAGCAGTACTTC. Protein sequence: CASSPSQGVGDEQYF.

Many counts were recorded for this clonotype. The chain recombines TRBV5-1 with TRBJ2-1, with a possible D match to TRBD1 (5 bases). There are 13 residues in the CDR3. Germline CDR1 is SGHRS and CDR2 is YFSETQ. V gave up 1 base and J gave up 8 bases, with 10 bases separating them. The CDR3 nucleotides are TGCGCCAGCAGCTTGACAGGTTTGGATGAGCAGTTCTTC. Protein: CASSLTGLDEQFF.

Points on this clonotype: One base away lies a much larger clone, so this may be a sequencing read error. This chain links TRBV6-1 with TRBJ2-1; the match to TRBD1 covers 7 bases. This CDR3 is built from 15 residues. Germline V gene lookup returns CDR1 MNHNS and CDR2 SASEGT. CDR3 nucleotide sequence: TGTACCAGCAGTCGAACAGGGGCGGGTGGGACTGAGCAGTTCTTC. Translation: CTSSRTGAGGTEQFF.

In this sample, this clonotype turned up many times. V usage is TRBV27 and J usage is TRBJ2-3; D unresolved. This CDR3 region has 12 residues. The V and J ends lost 7 bases and 2 bases respectively, with 7 bases between them. Looked up from germline, CDR1 is MNHEY and CDR2 is SMNVEV (reference sequence). The CDR3 DNA reads as TGTGCCAGCAATCTCCCCACAGATACGCAGTATTTT. Its translation is CASNLPTDTQYF.

This clonotype was recorded many times. The genes are TRBV6-2 or TRBV6-3 and TRBJ2-3, with 9 positions matching TRBD2. The CDR3 has 16 amino acids. V lost 2 bases, J lost 6 bases, and 9 bases stayed unmatched. Germline V gene lookup returns CDR1 MNHEY and CDR2 SVGEGT. The CDR3 reads CASSYNLRGGEDTQYF. In DNA form, the CDR3 reads TGTGCCAGCAGTTACAATTTGCGGGGGGGCGAGGATACGCAGTATTTT.

The chain uses TRBV20-1 and TRBJ2-1, with 12 positions matching TRBD1. Germline V CDR1 and CDR2: DFQATT, SNEGSKA (reference sequence). The ends lost 6 bases at V and 9 bases at J; junction bases unmatched: 12. The CDR3 totals 15 residues. The CDR3 loop is CSAAGTGGGLGEQFF. The CDR3 nucleotides read TGCAGTGCAGCAGGGACAGGGGGCGGCCTAGGTGAGCAGTTCTTC.

This clonotype has ten or more counts. J is TRBJ2-6 and V is TRBV5-1; D gene ambiguous. V was shortened by 1 base and J by 0 bases, with 8 bases between the two germline ends. The CDR3 has 16 amino acids. Germline lookup yields CDR1 SGHRS and CDR2 YFSETQ. CDR3 sequence: CASSLPINSGANVLTF. The CDR3 DNA reads as TGCGCCAGCAGCTTGCCCATAAACTCTGGGGCCAACGTCCTGACTTTC.

The genes are TRBV3-1 and TRBJ1-4; a weak D match, TRBD1 (5 bases). Germline-derived CDR1 and CDR2 are LGHDT and YNNKEL (reference sequence). The CDR3 runs to 16 residues. V lost 4 bases, J lost 0 bases, and 12 bases lay in between. The CDR3 spells CASSPLGEATNEKLFF. CDR3 in DNA: TGTGCCAGCAGCCCGCTAGGGGAAGCAACTAATGAAAAACTGTTTTTT.

This clonotype was counted ten times or more. The CDR3 here is CASTPLAGGSYNEQFF. Written as DNA, the CDR3 is TGTGCCAGTACCCCCCTAGCGGGGGGCTCCTACAATGAGCAGTTCTTC. J is TRBJ2-1 and V is TRBV19; 11 nucleotides agree with TRBD2. The CDR3 runs to 16 residues. After removal of 7 bases from V and 0 bases from J, the junction contained 5 bases not matched to a gene. Germline V gene sequence: CDR1 LNHDA, CDR2 SQIVND (reference sequence).

This clonotype was observed many times. V usage is TRBV20-1 and J usage is TRBJ1-2, with 11 bases lining up with TRBD1. The CDR3 consists of 16 residues. V was pared by 0 bases and J by 4 bases, with 7 bases of the junction left unmatched. The germline CDR1 and CDR2 sequences are DFQATT and SNEGSKA (reference sequence). In DNA, the CDR3 is TGCAGTGCTAGAGATAGGACAGGGGGCAGGATCTATGGCTACACCTTC. Amino acids: CSARDRTGGRIYGYTF.

This chain links TRBV28 with TRBJ2-7, with a weak D call TRBD1 (6 bases). CDR1 is MDHEN and CDR2 is SYDVKM in the germline V gene. There are 15 residues in the CDR3. Between the trimmed V and J ends, which lost 3 bases and 0 bases, there was a span of 12 bases. The CDR3 here is CASSFLGTTSYEQYF. CDR3 sequence (DNA): TGTGCCAGCAGTTTTTTGGGGACAACCTCCTACGAGCAGTACTTC. Using reference TRBV28 and TRBJ2-7 for the parts outside the CDR3, the full variable domain is DVKVTQSSRYLVKRTGEKVFLECVQDMDHENMFWYRQDPGLGLRLIYFSYDVKMKEKGDIPEGYSVSREKKERFSLILESASTNQTSMYLCASSFLGTTSYEQYFGPGTRLTVT.

This clonotype was recorded at least ten times. The chain links TRBV7-9 to TRBJ1-1; TRBD1 matches at 10 bases. Germline V CDR1 and CDR2: SEHNR, FQNEAQ (reference sequence). This CDR3 has 17 residues. V was pared by 0 bases and J by 4 bases, with 8 bases of the junction left unmatched. The CDR3 protein is CASSLATIGQGVTEAFF. In DNA, the CDR3 is TGTGCCAGCAGCTTAGCTACTATCGGACAGGGGGTCACTGAAGCTTTCTTT.

This clonotype was picked up many times. This chain joins TRBV4-1 and TRBJ2-7; 7 nucleotides agree with TRBD2. The CDR3 runs to 15 residues. Germline V lookup: CDR1 MGHRA, CDR2 YSYEKL. The trim removed 1 base at V and 3 bases at J, leaving 6 bases unmatched. The CDR3 sequence: CASSQGQGGFYEQYF. The CDR3 nucleotides are TGCGCCAGCAGCCAAGGCCAGGGAGGGTTCTACGAGCAGTACTTC.

The chain is built from TRBV18 and TRBJ2-1; unclear D gene. CDR3 length: 14 amino acids. The V end was cut by 3 bases, the J end by 2 bases, with 8 bases between. Germline lookup yields CDR1 KGHSH and CDR2 LQKENI. The CDR3 loop is CASSPGPAYNEQFF. CDR3 DNA sequence: TGTGCCAGCTCACCGGGTCCAGCCTACAATGAGCAGTTCTTC.

This clonotype appeared many times. The J gene is TRBJ1-2, the V gene TRBV2; no firm D call. Germline V gene data show CDR1 as SNHLY and CDR2 as FYNNEI. The V end was cut by 5 bases, the J end by 0 bases, with 13 bases between. The length of the CDR3 is 15 residues. The CDR3 here is CASSPMMTPNYGYTF. DNA of the CDR3: TGTGCCAGCAGTCCCATGATGACTCCTAACTATGGCTACACCTTC.